Detailed here is one T cell receptor (beta chain). This entry is derived from a study of T cell changes during pregnancy in multiple sclerosis. Using immunoSEQ multiplex PCR, the repertoire was profiled, and TCRdb retains in-frame clones only, with some absent. This sample has over 35,000 clones, with roughly 93% found just once. The CDR3 length is 15 residues. V lost 2 bases to trimming and J lost 2 bases; unmatched junction nucleotides: 2. Germline-derived CDR1 and CDR2 are SGHVS and FNYEAQ. The input for sequencing was CD4+ T cells from peripheral blood mononuclear cells, taken in the second trimester of pregnancy. This TCR came from a female donor with multiple sclerosis, enrolled in a pregnancy study. The chain employs TRBV7-6 and TRBJ2-3; 9 nucleotides match TRBD1. In nucleotides, the CDR3 is TGTGCCAGCAGCTTAACAGGGGGCCTCACAGATACGCAGTATTTT. It specifies CASSLTGGLTDTQYF.